This is a list of T cell receptor beta chains from one sample in a study of blood T cell repertoires in COVID-19. Using immunoSEQ multiplex PCR, the repertoire was profiled, and TCRdb retains in-frame clones only, with some absent. The sample lists 95,000 to 150,000 clones; 82% were seen once. Sample: peripheral blood. These TCRs come from an older woman with acute or convalescent COVID-19. The CDR3 runs from the conserved cysteine through the conserved F or W. D genes are given only for firm matches. Rows give clone size only sometimes, using once, few, many, or a class for an expanded clone.

TRBV7-9,.,.,TRBJ2-3,CASSPRSFTDTQYF,TGTGCCAGCAGCCCTAGAAGTTTCACAGATACGCAGTATTTT
TRBV19,.,once,TRBJ1-2,CASSSAGANYGYTF,TGTGCCAGTAGCTCGGCAGGGGCGAACTATGGCTACACCTTC
TRBV7-2,TRBD2,.,TRBJ2-5,CASSPAGGGGTQYF,TGTGCCAGCAGCCCCGCGGGGGGAGGGGGGACCCAGTACTTC
TRBV2,TRBD2,.,TRBJ2-1,CASRTSDYNEQFF,TGTGCCAGCAGGACTAGCGACTACAATGAGCAGTTCTTC
TRBV18,.,.,TRBJ1-4,CASSPETGGATNEKLFF,TGTGCCAGCTCACCCGAGACGGGGGGTGCAACTAATGAAAAACTGTTTTTT
TRBV7-8,.,few,TRBJ1-1,CASRLFAEAFF,TGTGCCAGCAGACTATTCGCGGAAGCTTTCTTT
TRBV20-1,.,.,TRBJ1-1,CSASSPNTEAFF,TGCAGTGCTAGTAGCCCGAACACTGAAGCTTTCTTT
TRBV4-3,TRBD2,.,TRBJ2-1,CASSQDYAGGTYNEQFF,TGCGCCAGCAGCCAAGATTACGCGGGGGGGACTTACAATGAGCAGTTCTTC
TRBV20-1,.,.,TRBJ1-2,CSAQQGPGYTF,TGCAGTGCTCAACAGGGACCTGGCTACACCTTC
TRBV29-1,.,.,TRBJ2-3,CSVFVAVSTDTQYF,TGCAGCGTTTTTGTGGCGGTAAGCACAGATACGCAGTATTTT
TRBV2,.,once,TRBJ2-5,CASSDDRETQYF,TGTGCCAGCAGTGATGACAGAGAGACCCAGTACTTC
TRBV4-1,TRBD1,.,TRBJ2-1,CASSQDPGGLNEQFF,TGCGCCAGCAGCCAAGATCCAGGGGGATTGAATGAGCAGTTCTTC
TRBV11-2,TRBD1,.,TRBJ1-3,CASSSQGTGNTIYF,TGTGCCAGCAGCTCACAGGGGACTGGAAACACCATATATTTT
TRBV9,.,.,TRBJ1-2,CASSVGDNNYGYTF,TGTGCCAGCAGCGTTGGGGACAATAACTATGGCTACACCTTC
TRBV2,.,.,TRBJ1-3,CASRQFLSGNTIYF,TGTGCCAGCAGACAGTTTCTCTCTGGAAACACCATATATTTT
TRBV7-2,.,.,TRBJ2-3,CASSLVLRGLADTQYF,TGTGCCAGCAGCTTAGTTTTGCGGGGGCTGGCAGATACGCAGTATTTT
TRBV10-2,TRBD2,.,TRBJ2-2,CASRGGGANTGELFF,TGCGCCAGCAGGGGCGGGGGGGCGAACACCGGGGAGCTGTTTTTT
TRBV12-3/TRBV12-4,.,.,TRBJ1-1,CASRQSTEAFF,TGTGCCAGTAGACAGAGCACTGAAGCTTTCTTT
TRBV5-1,TRBD1,.,TRBJ2-5,CASSLGTGETQYF,TGCGCCAGCAGCTTGGGGACAGGGGAGACCCAGTACTTC
TRBV4-2,.,few,TRBJ1-2,CASSQDPGLEGYTF,TGTGCCAGCAGCCAAGATCCAGGGTTAGAGGGCTACACCTTC
TRBV30,.,.,TRBJ1-2,CAWSVHLTNYGYTF,TGTGCCTGGAGTGTACACCTGACTAACTATGGCTACACCTTC
TRBV10-3,TRBD2,.,TRBJ2-3,CAIRPGLATDTQYF,TGTGCCATCAGGCCGGGACTAGCAACAGATACGCAGTATTTT
TRBV24-1,TRBD1,.,TRBJ2-3,CATSDSDRDQDTQYF,TGTGCCACCAGTGACTCGGACAGGGACCAAGATACGCAGTATTTT
TRBV7-2,.,few,TRBJ1-5,CASSLLRGAEPQHF,TGTGCCAGCAGCTTGTTGCGGGGTGCAGAGCCCCAGCATTTT
TRBV4-2,TRBD1,.,TRBJ1-2,CASSQSDRGFLDYGYTF,TGTGCCAGCAGCCAGTCGGACAGGGGATTTCTAGACTATGGCTACACCTTC
TRBV10-3,.,.,TRBJ2-1,CAIRINNEQFF,TGTGCCATCAGAATAAACAATGAGCAGTTCTTC
TRBV7-3,.,.,TRBJ2-3,CASSRLPLTDTQYF,TGTGCCAGCAGCCGACTACCCCTCACAGATACGCAGTATTTT